The next 8 T cell receptor beta chains were all read from a single sample in a study of naive and memory T cell subsets. Two oligonucleotides, mixed equimolar, formed the beta constant-region primer covering TRBC1 and TRBC2. Nested alpha and beta constant-region primers with the SP2 primer drove four PCR rounds on ligated cDNA. Using its own MiXCR run on the UMI-ligation and nested PCR reads, TCRdb lists one record per CDR3 protein. In the table there are 80,000 to 95,000 distinct CDR3 sequences, about 10% of which are singletons. Sequencing was done on a sample of naive CD8+ T cells from blood. The receptors derive from a human donor in good health.

This clonotype was picked up many times. The J gene is TRBJ2-7, the V gene TRBV4-3; 12 positions agree with TRBD2. Trimming cost V 1 base and J 2 bases; bases outside gene matches: 0. Looked up from germline, CDR1 is LGHNA and CDR2 is YSLEER. The CDR3 length is 15 residues. The CDR3 spells CASSQGLAGAYEQYF. The CDR3 DNA follows: TGCGCCAGCAGCCAAGGACTAGCGGGAGCCTACGAGCAGTACTTC.

Ten or more counts support this clonotype. The chain joins TRBV7-6 to TRBJ2-7; 8 bases agree with TRBD1. V lost 3 bases to trimming and J lost 6 bases; unmatched junction nucleotides: 7. Per germline, CDR1 SGHVS and CDR2 FNYEAQ. The length of the CDR3 is 14 residues. The CDR3 DNA reads as TGTGCCAGCAGCTTGGGGACAGGAGCGGGCGAGCAGTACTTC. Protein sequence: CASSLGTGAGEQYF.

This chain uses TRBV20-1 with TRBJ2-5; maybe TRBD2 (7 bases). CDR1 is DFQATT and CDR2 is SNEGSKA in the germline V gene (reference sequence). V was shortened by 3 bases and J by 3 bases, with 17 bases between the two germline ends. The CDR3 loop spans 15 amino acids. CDR3: CSASVLRGPKETQYF. CDR3 in DNA: TGCAGTGCTAGTGTTTTGCGGGGGCCCAAAGAGACCCAGTACTTC.

The V call is TRBV15, the J call TRBJ2-1; possibly TRBD1 for D (5 bases). CDR1 and CDR2 from the germline V gene are LNHNV and YYDKDF (reference sequence). V shed 1 base and J shed 7 bases, with 5 bases lying between them. The length of the CDR3 is 12 residues. The CDR3 DNA reads as TGTGCCACCAGCAGAGCAGGGAATGAGCAGTTCTTC. This gives the protein CATSRAGNEQFF.

This clonotype has just one count. Possible read error: a much larger clone is one base away. The chain couples TRBV19 to TRBJ2-6; D might be TRBD1 (6 bases). The germline V gene encodes CDR1 LNHDA and CDR2 SQIVND (reference sequence). The CDR3 spans 18 residues. Trimming removed 6 bases at V and 0 bases at J, with 18 bases between. The CDR3 bases are TGTGCCAGTAGCACCTCGGGACAACTGAGCTCTGGGGCCAACGTCCTGACTTTC. Encoded protein: CASSTSGQLSSGANVLTF.

The chain couples TRBV20-1 to TRBJ1-2, with D possibly matching TRBD1 (6 bases). The CDR3 is made up of 12 amino acids. Germline V gene lookup returns CDR1 DFQATT and CDR2 SNEGSKA (reference sequence). V lost 6 bases, J lost 4 bases, and 12 bases lay in between. Written as DNA, the CDR3 is TGCAGTGCCCCCCAGGGGTCCTATGGCTACACCTTC. Amino acid sequence: CSAPQGSYGYTF.

This clonotype was detected ten times or more. The chain combines TRBV7-9 with TRBJ2-1; TRBD2 matches at 9 bases. Germline CDR1 is SEHNR and CDR2 is FQNEAQ (reference sequence). The CDR3 loop spans 13 amino acids. V lost 11 bases, J lost 5 bases, and 7 bases stayed unmatched. CDR3 sequence reads: CAVWASGNNEQFF. In DNA, the CDR3 is TGTGCCGTTTGGGCTAGCGGGAACAATGAGCAGTTCTTC.

In regard to this clonotype: A read error is possible here, since a much larger clone lies one base away. The chain recombines TRBV20-1 with TRBJ1-1; tentatively, D is TRBD1 (5 bases). This CDR3 spans 14 amino acids. V lost 5 bases and J 1 base, leaving 14 bases between the germline ends. The germline V gene encodes CDR1 DFQATT and CDR2 SNEGSKA (reference sequence). In nucleotides, the CDR3 is TGCAGTGCTGGAGTCGTAGACAGGAACACTGAAGCTTTCTTT. This encodes CSAGVVDRNTEAFF.